The clone carrying this TCR beta chain appeared many times. Its specificity is unknown. A second PCR, run for about 6 to 12 cycles, used a sample-barcoded 5' primer plus a J-beta primer mix. MiXCR, run by TCRdb on the 5' RACE reads, gives a single entry per CDR3 protein. The table has 600,000 or so distinct CDR3 sequences, roughly 30% seen once; the top ten hold 15% to 19%. The data stem from a study of blood T cells in healthy people across ages. Study-level points and caveats: Among T cells, TCR beta diversity per million cells dropped roughly linearly as age rose.

The CDR3 is 15 amino acids. Germline loops: CDR1 SGDLS, CDR2 YYNGEE. V was clipped by 4 bases and J by 13 bases; unmatched bases: 17. The chain recombines TRBV9 with TRBJ2-4; 7 bases map to TRBD1. Sequencing was carried out using blood. The receptor was derived from a woman of 80 years or more in good health. CDR3: CASSPSTGVREKQYF. As DNA, the CDR3 is TGTGCCAGCAGCCCCTCAACAGGGGTTAGGGAAAAGCAGTACTTC.